This T cell receptor beta chain was sequenced in a study of regulatory T cells in long-lasting Graves disease. Indicated time point: newly diagnosed GD, antithyroid drugs for less than 3 months. Making the TCR library involved RNA that had been extracted from PBMCs. Patients with Graves' disease were diagnosed by American Thyroid Association guidelines. V lost 3 bases, J lost 3 bases, and 17 bases lay in between. The CDR3 is made up of 16 amino acids. The V gene's germline CDR1 is SNHLY and CDR2 FYNNEI. To make TCR beta libraries, researchers used iRepertoire HTBI primers and Arm-PCR of CDR3 regions. MiXCR was run by TCRdb on the multiplex PCR reads, yielding one entry per CDR3 protein. The data hold some 320,000 distinct CDR3 sequences, with 18% observed a single time. There are many counts of this clonotype.

The sequenced sample was peripheral blood mononuclear cells (PBMCs), obtained at new diagnosis, from a patient treated with antithyroid drugs. The chain has TRBV2 and TRBJ2-5; tentative D call: TRBD1 (6 bases). The origin of this receptor is a female donor with Graves disease. As DNA, the CDR3 is TGTGCCAGCAGTGATTGGGGCACAGGGACCGAAGAGACCCAGTACTTC. Translating it yields CASSDWGTGTEETQYF.